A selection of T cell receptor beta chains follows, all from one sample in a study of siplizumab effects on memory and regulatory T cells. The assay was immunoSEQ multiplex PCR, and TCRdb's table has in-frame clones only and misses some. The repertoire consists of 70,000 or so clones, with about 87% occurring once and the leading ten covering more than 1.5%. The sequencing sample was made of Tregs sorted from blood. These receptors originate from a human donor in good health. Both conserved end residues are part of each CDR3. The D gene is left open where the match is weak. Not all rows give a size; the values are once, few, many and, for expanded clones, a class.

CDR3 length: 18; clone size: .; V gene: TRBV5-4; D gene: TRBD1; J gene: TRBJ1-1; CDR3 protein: CASSPRNRGPFLNTEAFF; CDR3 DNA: TGTGCCAGCAGCCCTAGGAACAGGGGGCCCTTCTTGAACACTGAAGCTTTCTTT
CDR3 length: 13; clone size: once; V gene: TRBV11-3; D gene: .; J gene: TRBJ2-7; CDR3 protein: CASSLSGLDEQYF; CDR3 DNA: TGTGCCAGCAGCCTGTCGGGGTTGGACGAGCAGTACTTC
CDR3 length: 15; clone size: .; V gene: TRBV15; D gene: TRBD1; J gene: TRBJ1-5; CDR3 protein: CATSRPGQGGQPQHF; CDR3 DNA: TGTGCCACCAGCAGACCCGGACAGGGAGGTCAGCCCCAGCATTTT
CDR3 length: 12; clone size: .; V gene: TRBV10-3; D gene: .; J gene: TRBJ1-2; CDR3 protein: CAISEGGTGYTF; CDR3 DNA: TGTGCCATCAGTGAGGGGGGCACGGGCTACACCTTC
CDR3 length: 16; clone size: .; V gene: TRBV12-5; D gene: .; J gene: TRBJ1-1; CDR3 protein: CASGLVVSGANTEAFF; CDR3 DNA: TGTGCTAGTGGTTTGGTAGTCTCGGGGGCAAATACTGAAGCTTTCTTT
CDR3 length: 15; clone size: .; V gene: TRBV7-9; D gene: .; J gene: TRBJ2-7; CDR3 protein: CASSAPERAFYEQYF; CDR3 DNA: TGTGCCAGCAGCGCTCCTGAGCGGGCTTTCTACGAGCAGTACTTC
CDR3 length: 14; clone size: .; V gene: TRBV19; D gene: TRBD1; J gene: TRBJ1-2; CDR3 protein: CASSTRTGRYGYTF; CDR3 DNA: TGTGCCAGTAGTACTCGGACAGGGCGCTATGGCTACACCTTC
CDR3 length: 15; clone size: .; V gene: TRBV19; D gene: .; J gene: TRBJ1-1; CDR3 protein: CASSSKGTLNTEAFF; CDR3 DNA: TGTGCCAGTAGTTCAAAAGGGACCCTGAACACTGAAGCTTTCTTT
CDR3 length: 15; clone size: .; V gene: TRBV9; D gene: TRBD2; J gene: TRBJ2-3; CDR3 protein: CASSIGLAGRDTQYF; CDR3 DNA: TGTGCCAGCAGCATCGGACTAGCGGGTCGAGATACGCAGTATTTT
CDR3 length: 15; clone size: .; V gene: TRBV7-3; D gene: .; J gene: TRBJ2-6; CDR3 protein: CASSLYSSGANVLTF; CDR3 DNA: TGTGCCAGCAGCTTGTACAGCTCTGGGGCCAACGTCCTGACTTTC
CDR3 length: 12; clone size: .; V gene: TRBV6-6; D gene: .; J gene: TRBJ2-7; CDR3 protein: CASSSRDYEQYF; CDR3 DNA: TGTGCCAGCAGCAGCAGGGATTACGAGCAGTACTTC
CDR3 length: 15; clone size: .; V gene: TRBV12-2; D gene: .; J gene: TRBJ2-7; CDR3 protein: CASRFRRELTYEQYF; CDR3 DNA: TGTGCAAGTCGCTTTAGGAGGGAGCTAACCTACGAGCAGTACTTC
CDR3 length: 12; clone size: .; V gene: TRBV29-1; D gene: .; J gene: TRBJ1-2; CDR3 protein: CSVTTANYGYTF; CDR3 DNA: TGCAGCGTAACGACAGCTAACTATGGCTACACCTTC
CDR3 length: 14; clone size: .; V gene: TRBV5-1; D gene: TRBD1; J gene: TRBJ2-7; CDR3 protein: CASSLLDRAYEQYF; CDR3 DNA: TGCGCCAGCAGCTTATTGGACAGGGCCTACGAGCAGTACTTC
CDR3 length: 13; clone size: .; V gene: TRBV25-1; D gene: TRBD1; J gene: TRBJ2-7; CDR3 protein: CASKGTGSYEQYF; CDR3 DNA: TGTGCCAGCAAGGGGACAGGATCCTACGAGCAGTACTTC
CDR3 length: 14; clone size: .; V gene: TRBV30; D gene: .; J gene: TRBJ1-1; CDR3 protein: CAWSVRGRNTEAFF; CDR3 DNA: TGTGCCTGGAGTGTCAGAGGGCGGAACACTGAAGCTTTCTTT
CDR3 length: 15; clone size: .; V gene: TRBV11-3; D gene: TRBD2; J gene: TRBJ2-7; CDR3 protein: CASSLGLARRDEQYF; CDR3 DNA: TGTGCCAGCAGTCTCGGACTAGCGAGACGGGACGAGCAGTACTTC
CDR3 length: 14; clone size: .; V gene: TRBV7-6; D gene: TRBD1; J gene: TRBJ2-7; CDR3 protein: CASSGQGRGYEQYF; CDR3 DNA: TGTGCCAGCAGCGGACAGGGTCGAGGCTACGAGCAGTACTTC
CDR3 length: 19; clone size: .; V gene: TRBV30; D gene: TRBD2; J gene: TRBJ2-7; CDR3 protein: CAWSPKAYFTSGRAYEQYF; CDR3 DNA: TGTGCCTGGAGTCCCAAGGCCTACTTTACTAGCGGGAGGGCCTACGAGCAGTACTTC
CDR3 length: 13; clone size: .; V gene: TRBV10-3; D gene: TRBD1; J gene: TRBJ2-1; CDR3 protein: CASWDRGYNEQFF; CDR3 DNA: TGTGCCAGCTGGGACAGGGGGTACAATGAGCAGTTCTTC
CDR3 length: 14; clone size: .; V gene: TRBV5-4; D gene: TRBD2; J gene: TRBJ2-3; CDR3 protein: CASAPRGGADTQYF; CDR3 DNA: TGTGCCAGCGCCCCCCGGGGAGGGGCAGATACGCAGTATTTT
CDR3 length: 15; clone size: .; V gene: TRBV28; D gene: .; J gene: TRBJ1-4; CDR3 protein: CASSLWRATNEKLFF; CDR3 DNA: TGTGCCAGCAGTTTGTGGAGAGCAACTAATGAAAAACTGTTTTTT
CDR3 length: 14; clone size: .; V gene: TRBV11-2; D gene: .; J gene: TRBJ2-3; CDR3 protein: CASSWLAWTDTQYF; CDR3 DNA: TGTGCCAGCAGCTGGCTAGCGTGGACAGATACGCAGTATTTT
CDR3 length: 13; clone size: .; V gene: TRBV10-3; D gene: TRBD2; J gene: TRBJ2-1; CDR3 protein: CATTSGSYNEQFF; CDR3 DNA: TGTGCCACAACTAGCGGGAGCTACAATGAGCAGTTCTTC
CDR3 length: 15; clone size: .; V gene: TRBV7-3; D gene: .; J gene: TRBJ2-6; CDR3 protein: CASSFSSSGANVLTF; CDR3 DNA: TGTGCCAGCAGCTTCTCTAGCTCTGGGGCCAACGTCCTGACTTTC
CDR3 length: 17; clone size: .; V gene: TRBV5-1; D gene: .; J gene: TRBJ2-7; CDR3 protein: CASSLEVSSAFSYEQYF; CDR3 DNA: TGCGCCAGCAGCTTGGAAGTTTCTAGCGCTTTCTCCTACGAGCAGTACTTC
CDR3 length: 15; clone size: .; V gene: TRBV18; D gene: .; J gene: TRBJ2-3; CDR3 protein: CASSPGGVSTDTQYF; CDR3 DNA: TGTGCCAGCTCACCAGGGGGAGTGTCCACAGATACGCAGTATTTT
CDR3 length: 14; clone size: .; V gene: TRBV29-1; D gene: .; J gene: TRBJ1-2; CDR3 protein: CSVARSPSNYGYTF; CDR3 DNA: TGCAGCGTTGCAAGAAGCCCCTCTAACTATGGCTACACCTTC
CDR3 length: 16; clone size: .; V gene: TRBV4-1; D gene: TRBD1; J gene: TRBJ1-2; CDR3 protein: CASSQAWTGPNYGYTF; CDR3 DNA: TGCGCCAGCAGCCAAGCGTGGACAGGGCCGAACTATGGCTACACCTTC
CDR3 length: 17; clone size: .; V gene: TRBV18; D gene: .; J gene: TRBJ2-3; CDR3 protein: CASSQAAGEPPTDTQYF; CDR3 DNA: TGTGCCAGCTCACAGGCGGCGGGTGAACCACCCACAGATACGCAGTATTTT
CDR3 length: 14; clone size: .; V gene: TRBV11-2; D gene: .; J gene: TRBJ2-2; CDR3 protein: CASSLEPNTGELFF; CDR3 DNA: TGTGCCAGCAGCTTAGAGCCAAACACCGGGGAGCTGTTTTTT
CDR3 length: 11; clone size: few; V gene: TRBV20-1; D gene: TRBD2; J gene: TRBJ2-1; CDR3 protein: CSPLAGDEQFF; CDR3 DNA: TGCAGTCCCCTAGCGGGAGACGAGCAGTTCTTC
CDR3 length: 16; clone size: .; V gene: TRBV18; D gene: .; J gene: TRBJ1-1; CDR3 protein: CASSPSMDSYGTEAFF; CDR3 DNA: TGTGCCAGCTCACCCAGTATGGATTCATATGGCACTGAAGCTTTCTTT
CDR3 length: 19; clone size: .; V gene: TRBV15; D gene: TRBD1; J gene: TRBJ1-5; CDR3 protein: CATSRDYLPGQGNNQPQHF; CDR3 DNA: TGTGCCACCAGCAGAGATTACCTCCCTGGACAGGGTAACAATCAGCCCCAGCATTTT
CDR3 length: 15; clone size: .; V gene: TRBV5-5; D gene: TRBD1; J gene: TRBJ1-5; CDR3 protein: CASSPGQSSNQPQHF; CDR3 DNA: TGTGCCAGCAGCCCGGGACAGTCTAGCAATCAGCCCCAGCATTTT
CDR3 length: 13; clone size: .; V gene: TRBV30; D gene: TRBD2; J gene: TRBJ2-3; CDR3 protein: CAWAVAGIDTQYF; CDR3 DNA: TGTGCCTGGGCGGTAGCGGGAATAGATACGCAGTATTTT
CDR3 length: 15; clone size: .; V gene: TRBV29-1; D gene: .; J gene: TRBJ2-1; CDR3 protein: CSVEDVQDRNNEQFF; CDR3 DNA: TGCAGCGTTGAAGACGTCCAGGACAGAAACAATGAGCAGTTCTTC
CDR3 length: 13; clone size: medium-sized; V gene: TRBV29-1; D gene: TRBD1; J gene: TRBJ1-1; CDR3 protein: CSVDRGPNTEAFF; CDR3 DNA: TGCAGCGTGGACAGGGGGCCGAACACTGAAGCTTTCTTT
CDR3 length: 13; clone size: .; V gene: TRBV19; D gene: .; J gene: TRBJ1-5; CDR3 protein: CASSIGRNQPQHF; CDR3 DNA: TGTGCCAGTAGTATCGGTAGAAATCAGCCCCAGCATTTT
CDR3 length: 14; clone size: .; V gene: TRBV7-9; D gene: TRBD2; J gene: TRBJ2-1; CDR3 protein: CASSFRDGGSEQFF; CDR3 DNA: TGTGCCAGCAGCTTCAGAGACGGGGGGAGTGAGCAGTTCTTC
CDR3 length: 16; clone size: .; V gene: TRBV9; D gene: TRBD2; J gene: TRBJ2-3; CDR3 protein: CASSVGLAGDGSTQYF; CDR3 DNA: TGTGCCAGCAGCGTGGGACTAGCGGGAGACGGGTCTACGCAGTATTTT
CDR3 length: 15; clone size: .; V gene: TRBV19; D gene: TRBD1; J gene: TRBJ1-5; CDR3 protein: CASSMGGQGEQPQHF; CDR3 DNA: TGTGCCAGTAGTATGGGGGGTCAGGGGGAACAGCCCCAGCATTTT
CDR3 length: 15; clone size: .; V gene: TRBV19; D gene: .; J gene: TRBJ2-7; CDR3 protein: CASSILGRAPYEQYF; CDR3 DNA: TGTGCCAGTAGTATTCTAGGGCGGGCGCCCTACGAGCAGTACTTC
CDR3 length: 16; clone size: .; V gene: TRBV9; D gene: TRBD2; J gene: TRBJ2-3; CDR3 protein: CASSIGLAVSTDTQYF; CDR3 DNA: TGTGCCAGCAGCATAGGACTAGCGGTTAGCACAGATACGCAGTATTTT
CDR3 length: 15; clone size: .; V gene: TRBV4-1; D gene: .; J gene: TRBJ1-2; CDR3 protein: CASSQDTSSPYGYTF; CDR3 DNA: TGCGCCAGCAGCCAAGATACGTCGAGCCCCTATGGCTACACCTTC
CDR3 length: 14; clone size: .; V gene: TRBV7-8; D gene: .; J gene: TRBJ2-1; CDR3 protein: CASSGSTWANEQFF; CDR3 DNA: TGTGCCAGCAGCGGATCTACGTGGGCCAATGAGCAGTTCTTC
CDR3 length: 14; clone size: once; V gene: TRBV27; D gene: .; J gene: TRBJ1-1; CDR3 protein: CASSPRGVRTEAFF; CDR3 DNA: TGTGCCAGCAGTCCGCGAGGGGTGAGGACTGAAGCTTTCTTT
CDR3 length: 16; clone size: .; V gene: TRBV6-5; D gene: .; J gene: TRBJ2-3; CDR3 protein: CASSYSTGFGSDTQYF; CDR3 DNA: TGTGCCAGCAGTTACTCGACGGGGTTTGGATCGGATACGCAGTATTTT
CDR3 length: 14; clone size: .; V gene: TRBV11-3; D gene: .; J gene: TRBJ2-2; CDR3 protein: CASSSLQGHGELFF; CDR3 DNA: TGTGCCAGCAGCTCACTTCAGGGGCACGGGGAGCTGTTTTTT
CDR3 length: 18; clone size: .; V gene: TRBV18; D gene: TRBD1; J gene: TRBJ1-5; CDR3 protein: CASSRDRPTTYSNQPQHF; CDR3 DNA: TGTGCCAGCTCACGGGACAGACCGACTACTTATAGCAATCAGCCCCAGCATTTT